This T cell receptor (beta chain) was documented in a study of T cell responses to AZD1222 COVID-19 vaccine. Repertoires were generated with immunoSEQ multiplex PCR, while TCRdb's copy carries only in-frame clones and drops some. The sample records more than 150,000 clones, 75% to 90% being singletons. V shed 5 bases, J shed 9 bases, and the junction held 7 bases outside the gene matches. Germline V gene data show CDR1 as LNHDA and CDR2 as SQIVND (reference sequence). This CDR3 spans 15 amino acids. The sample holds one count of this clone. The sequencing here drew on peripheral blood, taken on day 0 of MenACWY control vaccination. The receptor was derived from an adult in good health. This sequence joins TRBV19 and TRBJ1-6; 10 bases are a match to TRBD1. Written as DNA, the CDR3 is TGTGCCAGTAGTGAGGGGACAGGGGCAGGTTCACCCCTCCACTTT. Translating gives CASSEGTGAGSPLHF.